The present entry profiles one T cell receptor (beta chain) with its context. This entry belongs to a study of OX40 agonist ivuxolimab in advanced cancers. Germline V gene sequence: CDR1 LNHDA, CDR2 SQIVND (reference sequence). The CDR3 extends over 12 amino acids. Trimming took 5 bases from V and 7 from J, leaving 9 bases between them. Method: immunoSEQ multiplex PCR; TCRdb's copy keeps in-frame clones and lacks some. Of over 80,000 clones listed, 70% to 90% are singletons. The source was CD4+ or CD8+ T cells sorted from blood, collected in a trial of the OX40 agonist ivuxolimab. The sequence was collected from an adult with an advanced solid tumor such as melanoma, head and neck, liver or kidney cancer. V is TRBV19 and J is TRBJ1-3, with D uncertain. This CDR3 reads CASSWADNTIYF. The CDR3 bases are TGTGCCAGTAGTTGGGCCGATAACACCATATATTTT. The variable domain in full, with the rest retrieved from reference TRBV19 and TRBJ1-3, is DGGITQSPKYLFRKEGQNVTLSCEQNLNHDAMYWYRQDPGQGLRLIYYSQIVNDFQKGDIAEGYSVSREKKESFPLTVTSAQKNPTAFYLCASSWADNTIYFGEGSWLTVV.